This TCR beta chain is drawn from a study of long-term antiretroviral therapy in people with HIV. This CDR3 has 16 residues. CDR1 and CDR2 from the germline V gene are MNHEY and SMNVEV (reference sequence). After removal of 3 bases from V and 3 bases from J, the junction contained 9 bases not matched to a gene. Runs used v3.0 of the immunoSEQ assay and were done at survey level. Assay used: immunoSEQ multiplex PCR; TCRdb lists only in-frame clones, some missing. The sample has under 20,000 clones; 80% are singletons. The J gene is TRBJ2-3, the V gene TRBV27; 7 bases fit TRBD2. The TCR sequence derives from a woman aged 40-49 years with HIV. This specimen consisted of unsorted PBMCs, obtained 0.2 years after starting antiretroviral therapy. The CDR3: CASSLGLAVLTDTQYF. In DNA form, the CDR3 reads TGTGCCAGCAGTTTGGGTCTAGCGGTCCTGACAGATACGCAGTATTTT.